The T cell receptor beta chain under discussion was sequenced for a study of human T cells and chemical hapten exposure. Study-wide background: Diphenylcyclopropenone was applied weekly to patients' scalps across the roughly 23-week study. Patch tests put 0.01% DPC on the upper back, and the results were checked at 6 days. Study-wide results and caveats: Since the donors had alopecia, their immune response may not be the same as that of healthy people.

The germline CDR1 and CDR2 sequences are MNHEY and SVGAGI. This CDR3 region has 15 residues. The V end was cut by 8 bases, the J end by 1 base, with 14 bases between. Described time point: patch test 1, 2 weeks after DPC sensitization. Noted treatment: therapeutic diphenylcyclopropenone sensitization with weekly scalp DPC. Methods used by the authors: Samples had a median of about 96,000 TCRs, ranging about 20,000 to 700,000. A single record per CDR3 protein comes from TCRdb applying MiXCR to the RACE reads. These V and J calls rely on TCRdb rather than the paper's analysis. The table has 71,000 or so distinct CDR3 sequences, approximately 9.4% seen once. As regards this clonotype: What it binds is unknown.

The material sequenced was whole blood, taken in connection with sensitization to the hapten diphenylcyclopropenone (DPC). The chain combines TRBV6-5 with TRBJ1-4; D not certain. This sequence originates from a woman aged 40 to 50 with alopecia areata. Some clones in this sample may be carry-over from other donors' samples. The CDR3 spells CASGPLARTNEKLFF. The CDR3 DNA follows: TGTGCCAGCGGGCCGCTGGCTCGAACTAATGAAAAACTGTTTTTT.